These T cell receptor beta chains were read from a single sample in a study of shared clonotypes between healthy human individuals. Method: immunoSEQ multiplex PCR; TCRdb's copy keeps in-frame clones and lacks some. The table lists 1.6 million or so clones, over 95% of them singletons, with 1.2% in the top ten. The sample comprised naive CD4+ T cells sorted from blood. The origin of the receptors is a man aged 25 to 40 in good health. Each CDR3 is given with its conserved first and last residue. A D gene is named only where the DNA matches it firmly. Clone sizes are given selectively: once, few, many, or a class where the clone is expanded.

d_gene: TRBD2; j_gene: TRBJ2-1; v_gene: TRBV9; abundance: .; CDR3nt: TGTGCCAGCAGCGGTTGGACTAGCGAATACAATGAGCAGTTCTTC; CDR3aa: CASSGWTSEYNEQFF
d_gene: TRBD2; j_gene: TRBJ2-1; v_gene: TRBV9; abundance: .; CDR3nt: TGTGCCAGCAGCGTAGGGACTAGGTACAATGAGCAGTTCTTC; CDR3aa: CASSVGTRYNEQFF
d_gene: .; j_gene: TRBJ1-4; v_gene: TRBV5-1; abundance: .; CDR3nt: TGCGCCAGCAGCGTGGCCGGGGTGACGGAAAAACTGTTTTTT; CDR3aa: CASSVAGVTEKLFF
d_gene: TRBD2; j_gene: TRBJ2-2; v_gene: TRBV9; abundance: few; CDR3nt: TGTGCCAGCAGCGTAATGACTAGCGGCAGGGGGGAGCTGTTTTTT; CDR3aa: CASSVMTSGRGELFF
d_gene: .; j_gene: TRBJ2-2; v_gene: TRBV7-2; abundance: .; CDR3nt: TGTGCCAGCAGCTTAAGGATCACCCAGGAGAACACCGGGGAGCTGTTTTTT; CDR3aa: CASSLRITQENTGELFF
d_gene: TRBD2; j_gene: TRBJ2-7; v_gene: TRBV27; abundance: .; CDR3nt: TGTGCCAGCAGTTTCTTGCTAGCGGGAGGAGGGTCCGAGCAGTACTTC; CDR3aa: CASSFLLAGGGSEQYF
d_gene: TRBD2; j_gene: TRBJ2-2; v_gene: TRBV6-5; abundance: .; CDR3nt: TGTGCCAGCACCGCCGGGACTAGCTTCACCGGGGAGCTGTTTTTT; CDR3aa: CASTAGTSFTGELFF
d_gene: TRBD2; j_gene: TRBJ2-3; v_gene: TRBV4-3; abundance: .; CDR3nt: TGCGCCAGCAGCCACCGAGCGGGAAGGATAGATACGCAGTATTTT; CDR3aa: CASSHRAGRIDTQYF
d_gene: .; j_gene: TRBJ2-3; v_gene: TRBV28; abundance: .; CDR3nt: TGTGCCAGCACCGGAGCCAGGCCTAGCACAGATACGCAGTATTTT; CDR3aa: CASTGARPSTDTQYF
d_gene: TRBD1; j_gene: TRBJ1-3; v_gene: TRBV25-1; abundance: .; CDR3nt: TGTGCCAGCAGTGATACAGGGGCTGGAAACACCATATATTTT; CDR3aa: CASSDTGAGNTIYF
d_gene: .; j_gene: TRBJ1-2; v_gene: TRBV28; abundance: .; CDR3nt: TGTGCCAGTACAATTTTCCTAGGGGATGGCTACACCTTC; CDR3aa: CASTIFLGDGYTF
d_gene: .; j_gene: TRBJ2-7; v_gene: TRBV5-1; abundance: once; CDR3nt: TGCGCCAGCAGGACGGACAGTTCCTACGAGCAGTACTTC; CDR3aa: CASRTDSSYEQYF
d_gene: .; j_gene: TRBJ2-5; v_gene: TRBV5-8; abundance: .; CDR3nt: TGTGCCAGCAGCCCCGGCAGCCAAGAGACCCAGTACTTC; CDR3aa: CASSPGSQETQYF
d_gene: .; j_gene: TRBJ2-1; v_gene: TRBV7-3; abundance: .; CDR3nt: TGTGCCAGCAGCTTAATAGGGGCCGTTGGGAATGAGCAGTTCTTC; CDR3aa: CASSLIGAVGNEQFF
d_gene: .; j_gene: TRBJ1-1; v_gene: TRBV29-1; abundance: .; CDR3nt: TGCAGCGTTCAGGTTGGCCCGGGCGGCACTGAAGCTTTCTTT; CDR3aa: CSVQVGPGGTEAFF
d_gene: .; j_gene: TRBJ2-3; v_gene: TRBV20-1; abundance: .; CDR3nt: TGCAGTGCTTCCTACATGGATACGCAGTATTTT; CDR3aa: CSASYMDTQYF
d_gene: TRBD1; j_gene: TRBJ1-2; v_gene: TRBV15; abundance: .; CDR3nt: TGTGCCACCAGCAGTGAAGGACAGGGAAAGAGTGGCTACACCTTC; CDR3aa: CATSSEGQGKSGYTF
d_gene: TRBD1; j_gene: TRBJ1-2; v_gene: TRBV19; abundance: .; CDR3nt: TGTGCCAGTAGTCCAGGGGGCATCTATGGCTACACCTTC; CDR3aa: CASSPGGIYGYTF
d_gene: .; j_gene: TRBJ1-1; v_gene: TRBV28; abundance: .; CDR3nt: TGTGCCAGCAGGCTGACAGGAGAAGCTTTCTTT; CDR3aa: CASRLTGEAFF
d_gene: TRBD1; j_gene: TRBJ2-2; v_gene: TRBV5-4; abundance: .; CDR3nt: TGTGCCAGCAGCCCCGGGACAGGGAACACCGGGGAGCTGTTTTTT; CDR3aa: CASSPGTGNTGELFF
d_gene: .; j_gene: TRBJ2-2; v_gene: TRBV30; abundance: .; CDR3nt: TGTGCCTGGGGAACCAGGTCGGGCACCGGGGAGCTGTTTTTT; CDR3aa: CAWGTRSGTGELFF
d_gene: .; j_gene: TRBJ2-2; v_gene: TRBV2; abundance: .; CDR3nt: TGTGCCAGCATCAGTCGACAACTCACCGGGGAGCTGTTTTTT; CDR3aa: CASISRQLTGELFF
d_gene: TRBD2; j_gene: TRBJ2-3; v_gene: TRBV2; abundance: .; CDR3nt: TGTGCCAGCAGTCCCGGGACTAGCGGGAAGACAGATACGCAGTATTTT; CDR3aa: CASSPGTSGKTDTQYF
d_gene: .; j_gene: TRBJ2-5; v_gene: TRBV9; abundance: .; CDR3nt: TGTGCCAGCAGCGTAACCTCCAGCGGGTCCCCCGACTTC; CDR3aa: CASSVTSSGSPDF
d_gene: TRBD1; j_gene: TRBJ2-2; v_gene: TRBV6-1; abundance: few; CDR3nt: TGTGCTCACCGAGGACAGGCGAACACCGGGGAGCTGTTTTTT; CDR3aa: CAHRGQANTGELFF
d_gene: TRBD2; j_gene: TRBJ2-1; v_gene: TRBV4-1; abundance: .; CDR3nt: TGCGCCAGCAGCCAACCCTCCACGGGGGGGAGGTACAATGAGCAGTTCTTC; CDR3aa: CASSQPSTGGRYNEQFF
d_gene: .; j_gene: TRBJ2-7; v_gene: TRBV5-1; abundance: .; CDR3nt: TGCGCCAGCAGGGCCGGGGGCGGAATCTCCTACGAGCAGTACTTC; CDR3aa: CASRAGGGISYEQYF
d_gene: .; j_gene: TRBJ1-1; v_gene: TRBV4-2; abundance: .; CDR3nt: TGTGCCAGCAGCCCAGATGTGGGGGAATTGAACACTGAAGCTTTCTTT; CDR3aa: CASSPDVGELNTEAFF
d_gene: TRBD1; j_gene: TRBJ2-2; v_gene: TRBV6-5; abundance: .; CDR3nt: TGTGCCAGCAGAAAGACAGGGATCGTAACCGGGGAGCTGTTTTTT; CDR3aa: CASRKTGIVTGELFF
d_gene: .; j_gene: TRBJ2-5; v_gene: TRBV11-3; abundance: .; CDR3nt: TGTGCCAGCAGCTCTGGGGAGACCCAGTACTTC; CDR3aa: CASSSGETQYF
d_gene: .; j_gene: TRBJ2-1; v_gene: TRBV2; abundance: .; CDR3nt: TGTGCCAGCAGTGAAGTAGCGACTGAGCAGTTCTTC; CDR3aa: CASSEVATEQFF
d_gene: .; j_gene: TRBJ2-7; v_gene: TRBV20-1; abundance: .; CDR3nt: TGCAGTGCTGACACGAGCTACGAGCAGTACTTC; CDR3aa: CSADTSYEQYF
d_gene: .; j_gene: TRBJ1-2; v_gene: TRBV10-2; abundance: .; CDR3nt: TGCGCCAGCACGAAACAGGTTAACTATGGCTACACCTTC; CDR3aa: CASTKQVNYGYTF
d_gene: TRBD2; j_gene: TRBJ2-7; v_gene: TRBV28; abundance: .; CDR3nt: TGTGCCGCATCGAGCGGGAGTATCTACGAGCAGTACTTC; CDR3aa: CAASSGSIYEQYF
d_gene: TRBD2; j_gene: TRBJ2-7; v_gene: TRBV29-1; abundance: .; CDR3nt: TGCAGCGTTGAGAAGGGGCTAGCGGTCGACGCGCAGTACTTC; CDR3aa: CSVEKGLAVDAQYF
d_gene: .; j_gene: TRBJ1-4; v_gene: TRBV5-8; abundance: once; CDR3nt: TGTGCCCGGGGAGGTCTCAGAGGGGCGTCCCGAAAACTGTTTTTT; CDR3aa: CARGGLRGASRKLFF
d_gene: TRBD2; j_gene: TRBJ2-2; v_gene: TRBV5-1; abundance: .; CDR3nt: TGCGCCAGCAGCTCGGGACTAGCGGGAGGAGGGACCGGGGAGCTGTTTTTT; CDR3aa: CASSSGLAGGGTGELFF
d_gene: .; j_gene: TRBJ2-7; v_gene: TRBV5-1; abundance: .; CDR3nt: TGCGCCAGCAGCACAGGTCCAGCTCCCTACGAGCAGTACTTC; CDR3aa: CASSTGPAPYEQYF
d_gene: .; j_gene: TRBJ2-2; v_gene: TRBV7-3; abundance: .; CDR3nt: TGTGCCAGCACCCCTGGGGGCAGGGAAATCGGGGAGCTGTTTTTT; CDR3aa: CASTPGGREIGELFF
d_gene: TRBD2; j_gene: TRBJ2-1; v_gene: TRBV7-9; abundance: .; CDR3nt: TGTGCCAGCAGCTTAAGTGCGGGACTAGCGGGAGTTTCGTACAATGAGCAGTTCTTC; CDR3aa: CASSLSAGLAGVSYNEQFF
d_gene: .; j_gene: TRBJ2-6; v_gene: TRBV18; abundance: .; CDR3nt: TGTGCCAGCGCGGACTCTGGGGCCAACGTCCTGACTTTC; CDR3aa: CASADSGANVLTF
d_gene: TRBD1; j_gene: TRBJ2-4; v_gene: TRBV11-2; abundance: .; CDR3nt: TGTGCCAGCAGCCCGCTGAAGGGACAGAAGACGAAAAACATTCAGTACTTC; CDR3aa: CASSPLKGQKTKNIQYF
d_gene: .; j_gene: TRBJ2-7; v_gene: TRBV5-1; abundance: .; CDR3nt: TGCGCCAGCAGCTTGGACGGCCGGGGCTACGAGCAGTACTTC; CDR3aa: CASSLDGRGYEQYF
d_gene: TRBD2; j_gene: TRBJ2-3; v_gene: TRBV7-9; abundance: once; CDR3nt: TGTGCCAGCAGCTCGAGCGGGAGGTCCCCCGATACGCAGTATTTT; CDR3aa: CASSSSGRSPDTQYF
d_gene: .; j_gene: TRBJ2-1; v_gene: TRBV30; abundance: .; CDR3nt: TGTGCCTGGAGACACGGGATCCTGGTCTACAATGAGCAGTTCTTC; CDR3aa: CAWRHGILVYNEQFF
d_gene: TRBD2; j_gene: TRBJ2-3; v_gene: TRBV5-6; abundance: .; CDR3nt: TGTGCCAGCAGCTCGCCCGCGGGGGGAGGGGGCACAGATACGCAGTATTTT; CDR3aa: CASSSPAGGGGTDTQYF
d_gene: TRBD1; j_gene: TRBJ1-3; v_gene: TRBV5-5; abundance: .; CDR3nt: TGTGCCAGCAGCACGACGGGACAGGGGAACGGGGGATATTTT; CDR3aa: CASSTTGQGNGGYF
d_gene: TRBD1; j_gene: TRBJ1-1; v_gene: TRBV7-9; abundance: .; CDR3nt: TGTGCCAGCAGCCCCCGGACAGGGGCCAACACTGAAGCTTTCTTT; CDR3aa: CASSPRTGANTEAFF
d_gene: TRBD2; j_gene: TRBJ2-3; v_gene: TRBV9; abundance: .; CDR3nt: TGTGCCAGCAGCGTAGGGCTAGCGGGAGCCCTTGGAGATACGCAGTATTTT; CDR3aa: CASSVGLAGALGDTQYF
d_gene: .; j_gene: TRBJ2-6; v_gene: TRBV19; abundance: .; CDR3nt: TGTGCTAGTAGAGTGCGGGTTGGCGGGGCCAACGTCCTGACTTTC; CDR3aa: CASRVRVGGANVLTF
d_gene: .; j_gene: TRBJ2-7; v_gene: TRBV18; abundance: .; CDR3nt: TGTGCCAGCTCACAAAACCAGGGGCCAGGGAGAGAGCAGTACTTC; CDR3aa: CASSQNQGPGREQYF
d_gene: TRBD1; j_gene: TRBJ2-7; v_gene: TRBV27; abundance: once; CDR3nt: TGTGCCAGCCTCAAAAGGTACAGGGGAACCCCCTACGAGCAGTACTTC; CDR3aa: CASLKRYRGTPYEQYF
d_gene: .; j_gene: TRBJ1-2; v_gene: TRBV5-5; abundance: .; CDR3nt: TGTGCCAGCAGCCCCCCTTATGCTTATGGCTACACCTTC; CDR3aa: CASSPPYAYGYTF